Following are 24 T cell receptor beta chains from one sample sequenced in a study of blood T cell repertoires in COVID-19 (dated by TCRdb to 2020 to 2022). The protocol used for the library was the immunoSEQ multiplex PCR assay. This is the immuneACCESS table as TCRdb keeps it, with only in-frame sequences that have V and J called. A part of the clones is gone; compared with another copy, unresolved V genes explain less than half, and the rest is unexplained. The sample records fewer than 150,000 clones, 78% of which are singletons. Clones ranked in the top ten supply approximately 9.9% of the sample. The sample was peripheral blood. These receptors were obtained from a man aged 55 to 70 who had recovered from COVID-19.

The chain combines TRBV5-5 with TRBJ2-1; 9 positions agree with TRBD2. This CDR3 spans 16 amino acids. The V gene end was trimmed by 3 bases and the J gene end by 3 bases; junction bases not matched to a gene: 7. Per the germline V gene, CDR1 is SGHKS and CDR2 is YYEKEE (reference sequence). CDR3 nucleotides: TGTGCCAGCAGCTGGGAGCTAGCGGGAAGCTACAATGAGCAGTTCTTC. Translating gives CASSWELAGSYNEQFF.

The CDR3: CASSPGQRETQYF. In nucleotides, the CDR3 is TGTGCCAGCAGCCCCGGACAGCGGGAGACCCAGTACTTC. This chain uses TRBV11-1 with TRBJ2-5; tentatively, D is TRBD1 (6 bases). CDR1 and CDR2 from the germline V gene are SGHAT and FQDESV (reference sequence). V lost 5 bases to trimming and J lost 5 bases, with 12 bases between them. The CDR3 sequence is 13 residues long.

This chain joins TRBV6-5 and TRBJ2-5; D possibly corresponds to TRBD1 (6 bases). The CDR3 is 13 residues long. The germline V and J ends were trimmed by 6 bases and 2 bases, with 10 bases remaining between them. In germline, CDR1 is MNHEY, CDR2 SVGAGI. The CDR3 coding sequence is TGTGCCAGCAGCGCGACAGGACAAGAGACCCAGTACTTC. This translates into CASSATGQETQYF.

The V call is TRBV30, the J call TRBJ2-5; perhaps TRBD2 as D (5 bases). This CDR3 is built from 14 residues. The germline gives CDR1 GTSNPN, CDR2 SVGIG (reference sequence). Trimming removed 0 bases at V and 5 bases at J, with 13 bases between. The CDR3: CAWSVSGVRETQYF. For the CDR3, the DNA is TGTGCCTGGAGTGTATCCGGGGTCCGGGAGACCCAGTACTTC.

The chain joins TRBV20-1 to TRBJ2-1, with TRBD2 matching over 14 bases. Trimming at V came to 3 bases and at J to 7 bases, leaving 11 bases not matched to a gene. Germline V gene sequence: CDR1 DFQATT, CDR2 SNEGSKA (reference sequence). The CDR3 is 17 residues long. Written as DNA, the CDR3 is TGCAGTGCTAGTCCACCCCTGACTAGCGGGGGGGCTAATGAGCAGTTCTTC. This translates into CSASPPLTSGGANEQFF.

The chain combines TRBV7-9 with TRBJ2-7, with 8 bases lining up with TRBD1. V was clipped by 0 bases and J by 2 bases; unmatched bases: 6. CDR1 SEHNR and CDR2 FQNEAQ come from the germline V gene (reference sequence). The CDR3 length is 16 residues. Here the CDR3 DNA reads TGTGCCAGCAGCTTAGCCAGGACAGGGAATCCCTACGAGCAGTACTTC. It codes for CASSLARTGNPYEQYF.

The chain carries TRBV11-2 and TRBJ2-5, with D possibly matching TRBD1 (6 bases). The V and J ends lost 4 bases and 7 bases respectively, with 13 bases between them. Germline lookup yields CDR1 SGHAT and CDR2 FQNNGV. CDR3 length: 13 amino acids. CDR3 residues: CASSSYDRPTQYF. The CDR3 nucleotides read TGTGCCAGCAGCTCATACGACAGGCCGACCCAGTACTTC.

Comments on this clone: Other nucleotide sequences from this sample produce the same CDR3. The rearrangement uses TRBV18 and TRBJ2-1; TRBD2 aligns across 11 bases. Germline CDR1 and CDR2: KGHSH and LQKENI. J was trimmed by 4 bases and V by 6 bases; bases with no gene match: 2. The CDR3 length is 14 residues. The CDR3 region is CASSPSGGYNEQFF. The DNA of the CDR3 is TGTGCCAGCTCGCCTAGCGGGGGGTACAATGAGCAGTTCTTC.

The chain has TRBV30 and TRBJ1-2, with D possibly being TRBD1 (6 bases). V lost 0 bases and J 10 bases, leaving 12 bases between the germline ends. Per the germline V gene, CDR1 is GTSNPN and CDR2 is SVGIG (reference sequence). This CDR3 is 12 amino acids long. The CDR3 nucleotides read TGTGCCTGGAGTGTACTTCGGACAGACTACACCTTC. Its protein is CAWSVLRTDYTF. The variable domain in full, with the rest retrieved from reference TRBV30 and TRBJ1-2, is SQTIHQWPATLVQPVGSPLSLECTVEGTSNPNLYWYRQAAGRGLQLLFYSVGIGQISSEVPQNLSASRPQDRQFILSSKKLLLSDSGFYLCAWSVLRTDYTFGSGTRLTVV.

The chain joins TRBV28 to TRBJ1-2; weak D call: TRBD1 (6 bases). The CDR3 is made up of 15 amino acids. Trimming took off 6 bases at V and 5 bases at J, with 19 bases between the two ends. Germline V gives CDR1 MDHEN, CDR2 SYDVKM. This CDR3 reads CASSLSTGTLYGYTF. Written as DNA, the CDR3 is TGTGCCAGCAGCCTTTCCACAGGGACCTTATATGGCTACACCTTC.

CDR3 bases: TGTGCCAGCAGTTTATTAGCGGTTAACTATGGCTACACCTTC. Amino acids: CASSLLAVNYGYTF. The chain links TRBV28 to TRBJ1-2; D unresolved. The CDR3 spans 14 residues. V was pared by 1 base and J by 1 base, with 7 bases between. Germline CDR1 MDHEN, CDR2 SYDVKM.

The chain recombines TRBV5-1 with TRBJ2-7, with TRBD1 identical over 9 bases. Germline trimming cut 4 bases from V and 7 bases from J; bases unmatched to any gene: 12. The germline V gene has CDR1 SGHRS and CDR2 YFSETQ. This CDR3 has 15 residues. Here the CDR3 DNA reads TGCGCCAGCAGCCCGACCGGGACAGGGCTTCGGGAGCAGTACTTC. Its translation is CASSPTGTGLREQYF.

The V and J genes are TRBV16 and TRBJ1-2; D gene ambiguous. The V gene's germline CDR1 is KGHSY and CDR2 FQNENV. The V end was cut by 1 base, the J end by 7 bases, with 10 bases between. This CDR3 comprises 13 residues. The CDR3 sequence is CASSQYTEGGYTF. CDR3 sequence (DNA): TGTGCCAGCAGCCAATACACAGAGGGTGGCTACACCTTC. The full variable domain, completed using reference TRBV16 and TRBJ1-2, is GEEVAQTPKHLVRGEGQKAKLYCAPIKGHSYVFWYQQVLKNEFKFLISFQNENVFDETGMPKERFSAKCLPNSPCSLEIQATKLEDSAVYFCASSQYTEGGYTFGSGTRLTVV.

V and J are TRBV9 and TRBJ2-5; D may be TRBD1 (6 bases). V lost 4 bases to trimming and J lost 5 bases, with 15 bases between them. CDR1 is SGDLS and CDR2 is YYNGEE in the germline V gene. CDR3 length: 14 residues. CDR3 in DNA: TGTGCCAGCAGCCCCCGGACAGAGGGGGAGACCCAGTACTTC. Amino acid sequence: CASSPRTEGETQYF.

The chain has TRBV10-3 and TRBJ2-5; D is ambiguous. The germline V gene encodes CDR1 ENHRY and CDR2 SYGVKD. Trimming stripped 2 bases from V and 2 bases from J, with 6 bases between. The CDR3 has 13 residues. The chain's CDR3 is CAISERVQETQYF. CDR3 sequence (DNA): TGTGCCATCAGTGAGCGGGTGCAAGAGACCCAGTACTTC.

The gene calls are TRBV18 and TRBJ2-1; D might be TRBD2 (5 bases). V lost 3 bases, J lost 6 bases, and 9 bases lay in between. The V gene's germline CDR1 is KGHSH and CDR2 LQKENI. This CDR3 has 13 amino acids. CDR3 DNA: TGTGCCAGCTCACCCTTTGAGGGCAATGAGCAGTTCTTC. Its protein is CASSPFEGNEQFF.

V and J are TRBV13 and TRBJ2-5; maybe TRBD1 (6 bases). V was clipped by 7 bases and J by 5 bases, with 14 bases between them. In germline, CDR1 is PRHDT, CDR2 FYEKMQ (reference sequence). The CDR3 is 13 amino acids. CDR3 nucleotides: TGTGCCAGCACTCAACAGGGCGGGGAGACCCAGTACTTC. Translating gives CASTQQGGETQYF.

V usage is TRBV10-2 and J usage is TRBJ1-3; no firm D call. CDR3 length equals 15 residues. Germline CDR1 WSHSY, CDR2 SAAADI. Trimming shortened V by 4 bases and J by 0 bases, and 10 bases separated the two germline ends. The CDR3 sequence: CASSGGVVSGNTIYF. CDR3 nucleotides: TGCGCCAGCAGTGGAGGAGTTGTCTCTGGAAACACCATATATTTT.

The chain joins TRBV28 to TRBJ2-3, with 9 bases fitting TRBD1. This CDR3 contains 15 residues. Trimming took 2 bases from V and 9 from J; bases not matched to a gene: 9. Germline V gives CDR1 MDHEN, CDR2 SYDVKM. CDR3 in amino acids: CASSLVWGQGKTQYF. CDR3 coding DNA: TGTGCCAGCAGTTTAGTATGGGGACAGGGAAAGACGCAGTATTTT.

This chain uses TRBV7-9 with TRBJ1-1; TRBD1 matches 9 bases. The CDR3 is 15 amino acids. V was clipped by 5 bases and J by 7 bases; unmatched bases: 11. CDR1 and CDR2 from the germline V gene are SEHNR and FQNEAQ (reference sequence). The CDR3 bases are TGTGCCAGCAGCCCAGTCGACAGGGGGATAATTGAAGCTTTCTTT. As protein: CASSPVDRGIIEAFF.

V and J are TRBV24-1 and TRBJ2-1, with D perhaps TRBD2 (6 bases). Trimming shortened V by 9 bases and J by 9 bases, and 14 bases separated the two germline ends. This CDR3 spans 12 amino acids. CDR1 is KGHDR, CDR2 SFDVKD, per germline. DNA of the CDR3: TGTGCCACCGGTCCTCCCGGGGGTGAGCAGTTCTTC. Its protein is CATGPPGGEQFF.

The rearrangement uses TRBV4-1 and TRBJ1-4; D unclear. Germline CDR1 MGHRA, CDR2 YSYEKL. Trimming cost V 1 base and J 7 bases, with 10 bases left between them. The CDR3 spans 14 residues. Here the CDR3 reads CASSQVSVREKLFF. The DNA for the CDR3 is TGCGCCAGCAGCCAAGTGTCCGTCCGTGAAAAACTGTTTTTT.

The chain carries TRBV9 and TRBJ2-3; TRBD2 agrees at 8 bases. The germline CDR1 and CDR2 sequences are SGDLS and YYNGEE. Trimming removed 4 bases from V and 6 bases from J; junction bases left unmatched: 10. There are 15 residues in the CDR3. The CDR3, as DNA: TGTGCCAGCAGCCTTAGCGGGACAACGGGGGATACGCAGTATTTT. Protein product: CASSLSGTTGDTQYF.

The CDR3 region is CASSIVLGQIPYEQYF. The DNA of the CDR3 is TGTGCCAGTAGTATAGTTTTGGGACAAATCCCCTACGAGCAGTACTTC. The chain carries TRBV19 and TRBJ2-7, with D perhaps matching TRBD1 (6 bases). In germline, CDR1 is LNHDA, CDR2 SQIVND (reference sequence). V lost 1 base and J lost 2, with 15 bases in between. The CDR3 is 16 residues long.